What follows is one T cell receptor (beta chain) and its context. Its target is unknown. The record originates from a study of OX40 agonist ivuxolimab in advanced cancers. TCRdb keeps only in-frame clones here, not all; method: immunoSEQ multiplex PCR. The sample contains approximately 82,000 clones, around 88% of which appear only once. This CDR3 is built from 15 residues. Germline trimming cut 7 bases from V and 4 bases from J; bases unmatched to any gene: 8. CDR1 and CDR2 from the germline V gene are LNHDA and SQIVND (reference sequence). General study findings and limits: In CD8+ T cells, expanded clones were on average more numerous than in CD4+.

The specimen comprised CD4+ or CD8+ T cells sorted from blood, sampled in a trial of the OX40 agonist ivuxolimab. This receptor was identified in an adult with an advanced solid tumor such as melanoma, head and neck, liver or kidney cancer. J is TRBJ2-1 and V is TRBV19; 9 bases are shared with TRBD1. The CDR3: CASTKGGQGYNEQFF. CDR3 nucleotide sequence: TGTGCCAGTACCAAGGGGGGACAGGGTTACAATGAGCAGTTCTTC.